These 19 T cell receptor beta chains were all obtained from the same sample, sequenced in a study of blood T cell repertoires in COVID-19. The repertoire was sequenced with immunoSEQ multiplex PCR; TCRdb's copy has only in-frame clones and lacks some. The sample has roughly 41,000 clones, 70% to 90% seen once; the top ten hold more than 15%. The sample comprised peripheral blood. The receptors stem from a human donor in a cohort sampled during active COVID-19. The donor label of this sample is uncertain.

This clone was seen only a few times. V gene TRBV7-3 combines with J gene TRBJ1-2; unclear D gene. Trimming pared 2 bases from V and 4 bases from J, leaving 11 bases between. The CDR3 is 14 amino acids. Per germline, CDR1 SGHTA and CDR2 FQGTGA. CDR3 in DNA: TGTGCCAGCAGCTTATCAGGCAGCATCTATGGCTACACCTTC. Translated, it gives CASSLSGSIYGYTF.

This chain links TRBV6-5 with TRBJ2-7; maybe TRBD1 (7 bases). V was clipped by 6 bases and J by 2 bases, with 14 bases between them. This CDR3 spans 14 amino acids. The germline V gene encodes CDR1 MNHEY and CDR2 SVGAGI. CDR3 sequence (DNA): TGTGCCAGCAGGATTGACAGGGAGGCCTACGAGCAGTACTTC. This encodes CASRIDREAYEQYF.

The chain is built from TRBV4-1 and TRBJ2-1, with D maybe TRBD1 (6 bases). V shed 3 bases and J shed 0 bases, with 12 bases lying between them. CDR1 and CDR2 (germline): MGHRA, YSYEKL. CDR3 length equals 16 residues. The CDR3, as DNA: TGCGCCAGCAGCCAGGGTGGACAGCTCTCCTACAATGAGCAGTTCTTC. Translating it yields CASSQGGQLSYNEQFF.

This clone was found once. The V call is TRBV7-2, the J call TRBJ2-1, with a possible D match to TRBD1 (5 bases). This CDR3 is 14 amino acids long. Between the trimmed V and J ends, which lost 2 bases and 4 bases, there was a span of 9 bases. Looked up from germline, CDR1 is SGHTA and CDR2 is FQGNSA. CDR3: CASSLTGNYNEQFF. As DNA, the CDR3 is TGTGCCAGCAGCTTAACAGGAAATTACAATGAGCAGTTCTTC.

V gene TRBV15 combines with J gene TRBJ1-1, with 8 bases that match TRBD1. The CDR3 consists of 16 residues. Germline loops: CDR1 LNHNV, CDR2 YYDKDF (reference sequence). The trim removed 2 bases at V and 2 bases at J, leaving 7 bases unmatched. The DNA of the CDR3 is TGTGCCACCAGCAGACCTATAGGGACAGGAAACACTGAAGCTTTCTTT. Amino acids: CATSRPIGTGNTEAFF.

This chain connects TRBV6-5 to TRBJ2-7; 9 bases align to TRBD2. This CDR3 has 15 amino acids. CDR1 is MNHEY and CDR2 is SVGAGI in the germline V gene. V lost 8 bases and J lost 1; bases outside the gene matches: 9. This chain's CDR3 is CASGASGAHSYEQYF. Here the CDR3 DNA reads TGTGCCAGCGGGGCTAGCGGGGCCCATTCCTACGAGCAGTACTTC.

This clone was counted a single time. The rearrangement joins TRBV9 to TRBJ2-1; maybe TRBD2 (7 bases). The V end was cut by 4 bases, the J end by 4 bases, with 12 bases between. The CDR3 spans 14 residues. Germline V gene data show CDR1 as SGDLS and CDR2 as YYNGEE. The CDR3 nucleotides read TGTGCCAGCAGCCGGGGGCGGGGGTACAATGAGCAGTTCTTC. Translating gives CASSRGRGYNEQFF. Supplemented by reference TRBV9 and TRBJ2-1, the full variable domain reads DSGVTQTPKHLITATGQRVTLRCSPRSGDLSVYWYQQSLDQGLQFLIQYYNGEERAKGNILERFSAQQFPDLHSELNLSSLELGDSALYFCASSRGRGYNEQFFGPGTRLTVL.

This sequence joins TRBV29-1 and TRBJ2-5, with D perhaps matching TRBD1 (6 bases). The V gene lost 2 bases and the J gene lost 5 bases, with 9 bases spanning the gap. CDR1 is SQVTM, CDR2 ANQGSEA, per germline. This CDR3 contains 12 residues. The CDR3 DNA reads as TGCAGCGTTGAATCAGGGGCCGAGACCCAGTACTTC. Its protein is CSVESGAETQYF.

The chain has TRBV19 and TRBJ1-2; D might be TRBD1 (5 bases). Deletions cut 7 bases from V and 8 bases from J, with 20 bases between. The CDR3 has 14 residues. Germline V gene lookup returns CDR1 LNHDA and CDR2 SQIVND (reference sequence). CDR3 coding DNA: TGTGCCAGTACTGATTTTCCGGGACGGGAGGGCTACACCTTC. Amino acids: CASTDFPGREGYTF.

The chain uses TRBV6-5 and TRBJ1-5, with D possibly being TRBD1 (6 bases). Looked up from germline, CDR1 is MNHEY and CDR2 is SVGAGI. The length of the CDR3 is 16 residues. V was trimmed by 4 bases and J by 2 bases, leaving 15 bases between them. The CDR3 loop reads CASSSGRGFGNQPQHF. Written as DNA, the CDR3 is TGTGCCAGCAGTTCCGGGAGGGGGTTTGGCAATCAGCCCCAGCATTTT.

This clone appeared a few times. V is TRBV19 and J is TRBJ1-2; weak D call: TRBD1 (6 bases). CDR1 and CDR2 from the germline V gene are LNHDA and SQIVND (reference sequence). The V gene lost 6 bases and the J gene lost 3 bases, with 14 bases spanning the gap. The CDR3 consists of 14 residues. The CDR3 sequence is CASSGQGIYYGYTF. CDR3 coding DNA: TGTGCCAGTAGCGGCCAGGGGATTTACTATGGCTACACCTTC.

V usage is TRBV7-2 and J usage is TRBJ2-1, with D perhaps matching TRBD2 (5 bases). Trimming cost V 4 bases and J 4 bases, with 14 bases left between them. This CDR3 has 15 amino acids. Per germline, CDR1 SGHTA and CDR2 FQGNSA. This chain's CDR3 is CASSSVGSGYNEQFF. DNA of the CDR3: TGTGCCAGCAGCTCCGTGGGGTCGGGGTACAATGAGCAGTTCTTC.

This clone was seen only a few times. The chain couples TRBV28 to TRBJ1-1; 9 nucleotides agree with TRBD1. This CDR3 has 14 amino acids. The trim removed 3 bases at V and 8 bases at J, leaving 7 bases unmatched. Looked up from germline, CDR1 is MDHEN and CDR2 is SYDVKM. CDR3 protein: CASSFSGQGTEAFF. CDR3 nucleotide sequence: TGTGCCAGCAGTTTCTCGGGACAGGGTACGGAAGCTTTCTTT.

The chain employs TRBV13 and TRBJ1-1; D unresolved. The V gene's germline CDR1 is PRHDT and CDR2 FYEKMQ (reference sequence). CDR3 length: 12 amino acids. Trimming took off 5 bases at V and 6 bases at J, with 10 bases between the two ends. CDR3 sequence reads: CASSPVKPEAFF. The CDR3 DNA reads TGTGCCAGCAGCCCGGTCAAGCCTGAAGCTTTCTTT. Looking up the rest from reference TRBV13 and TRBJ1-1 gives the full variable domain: AAGVIQSPRHLIKEKRETATLKCYPIPRHDTVYWYQQGPGQDPQFLISFYEKMQSDKGSIPDRFSAQQFSDYHSELNMSSLELGDSALYFCASSPVKPEAFFGQGTRLTVV.

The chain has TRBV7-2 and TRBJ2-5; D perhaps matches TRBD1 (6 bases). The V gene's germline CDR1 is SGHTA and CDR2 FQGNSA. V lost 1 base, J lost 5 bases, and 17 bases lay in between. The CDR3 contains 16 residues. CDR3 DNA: TGTGCCAGCAGCTTAGGGCTCAGGGGACCCCGGGAGACCCAGTACTTC. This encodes CASSLGLRGPRETQYF.

CDR3 coding DNA: TGTGCCAGCAGCGTAGTAGGAGGGGCGGGGACTGAAGCTTTCTTT. It encodes CASSVVGGAGTEAFF. The V call is TRBV9, the J call TRBJ1-1, with D possibly being TRBD1 (5 bases). The CDR3 covers 15 residues. Germline loops: CDR1 SGDLS, CDR2 YYNGEE. V lost 0 bases and J 5 bases, leaving 14 bases between the germline ends. Combining the CDR3 with reference TRBV9 and TRBJ1-1 gives the whole variable domain DSGVTQTPKHLITATGQRVTLRCSPRSGDLSVYWYQQSLDQGLQFLIQYYNGEERAKGNILERFSAQQFPDLHSELNLSSLELGDSALYFCASSVVGGAGTEAFFGQGTRLTVV.

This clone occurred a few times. The CDR3 spells CSASRSSYNEQFF. For the CDR3, the DNA is TGCAGTGCTAGTCGTAGCTCCTACAATGAGCAGTTCTTC. The chain combines TRBV20-1 with TRBJ2-1; D is unclear. CDR1 and CDR2 from the germline V gene are DFQATT and SNEGSKA (reference sequence). CDR3 length: 13 amino acids. Trimming took 3 bases from V and 0 from J, leaving 6 bases between them.

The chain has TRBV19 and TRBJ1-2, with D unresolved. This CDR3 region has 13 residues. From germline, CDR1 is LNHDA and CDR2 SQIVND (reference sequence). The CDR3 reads CASAGSTNYGYTF. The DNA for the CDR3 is TGTGCTTCTGCGGGCAGCACTAACTATGGCTACACCTTC.

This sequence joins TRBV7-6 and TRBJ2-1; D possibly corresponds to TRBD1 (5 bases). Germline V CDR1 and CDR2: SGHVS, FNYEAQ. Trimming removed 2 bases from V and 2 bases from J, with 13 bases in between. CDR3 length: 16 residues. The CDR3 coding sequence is TGTGCCAGCAGCTTAATTGTAGGGGCTCCCTACAATGAGCAGTTCTTC. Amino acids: CASSLIVGAPYNEQFF.